Listed below are T cell receptor beta chains from one sample, sequenced in a study of response to subunit inactivated influenza vaccine. One entry per CDR3 protein, called by TCRdb with MiXCR from the RT-PCR reads. Of around 790,000 distinct CDR3 sequences listed, less than 25% are singletons. The sample in question was PBMCs from blood, obtained 4 to 6 days after vaccination. The receptors here all came from a man in his forties or fifties who received an inactivated influenza vaccine. CDR3s leave out the opening cysteine and the closing phenylalanine or tryptophan. Each record gives: V gene, CDR3 protein.

v_gene: TRBV12-3/TRBV12-4
CDR3aa: ASREGQDGYT

v_gene: TRBV3-1
CDR3aa: ASSQDLDGRSSYEQY

v_gene: TRBV20-1
CDR3aa: SARPPLAGGPNEQF

v_gene: TRBV7-9
CDR3aa: ASSLGQGKRSYEQY

v_gene: TRBV7-6
CDR3aa: ASSLDHYNEQF

v_gene: TRBV6-2/TRBV6-3
CDR3aa: ASSYMGFSYEQY

v_gene: TRBV27
CDR3aa: ASIGGGADYGYT

v_gene: TRBV10-3
CDR3aa: AISSGQGATGANVLT

v_gene: TRBV7-2
CDR3aa: ASSPQRVGSGANVLT

v_gene: TRBV18
CDR3aa: ASSPRSGPSDEQY

v_gene: TRBV6-2/TRBV6-3
CDR3aa: ASSYVLRTGGTGELF

v_gene: TRBV2
CDR3aa: ASSAFGAGSLNEQF

v_gene: TRBV6-5
CDR3aa: ASSYRPGTGDRPLH

v_gene: TRBV28
CDR3aa: ATQRLQTYNEQF

v_gene: TRBV7-2
CDR3aa: ASSFKIGATDTQY

v_gene: TRBV12-3/TRBV12-4
CDR3aa: ASSLLWGNTGELF

v_gene: TRBV20-1
CDR3aa: SASSTGLGEFYEQY

v_gene: TRBV7-8
CDR3aa: ASSRGQGENIQY

v_gene: TRBV4-1
CDR3aa: ASSRYLRDSSTDTQY

v_gene: TRBV20-1
CDR3aa: SARDASGGADEQY

v_gene: TRBV10-3
CDR3aa: AIRMGRGYEQF